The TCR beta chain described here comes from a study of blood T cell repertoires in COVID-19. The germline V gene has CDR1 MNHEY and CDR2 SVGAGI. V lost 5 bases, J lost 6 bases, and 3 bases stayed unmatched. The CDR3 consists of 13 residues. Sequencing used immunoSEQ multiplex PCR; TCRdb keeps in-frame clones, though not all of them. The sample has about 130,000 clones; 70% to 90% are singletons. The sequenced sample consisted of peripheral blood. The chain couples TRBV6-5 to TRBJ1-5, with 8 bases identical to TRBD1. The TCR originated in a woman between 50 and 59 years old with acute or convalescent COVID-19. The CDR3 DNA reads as TGTGCCAGCAGTCTTGACAGGGGTCAGCCCCAGCATTTT. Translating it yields CASSLDRGQPQHF.